This T cell receptor beta chain was captured in a study of blood T cell repertoires in COVID-19. Across the study: The samples span acute and convalescent COVID-19 from the United States, Italy and Spain. PBMCs, B-cell-depleted T cells, or T cells provided the cDNA or gDNA that made up the material.

As processed by the authors: Estimation of nucleated cell counts was performed using reference gene primer amplification. Measured with immunoSEQ multiplex PCR; TCRdb has only the in-frame clones, and not every one. For V, J and clone size, that table is used; D and trimming come from the DNA. The sample shows nearly 80,000 clones, 87% of them seen only once. The CDR3 runs 15 residues. V gave up 3 bases and J gave up 4 bases, with 15 bases separating them. Looked up from germline, CDR1 is DFQATT and CDR2 is SNEGSKA (reference sequence). The clonotype originates from a woman older than 75 with active or convalescent COVID-19. V is TRBV20-1 and J is TRBJ2-2, with D maybe TRBD1 (6 bases). Sequenced sample: peripheral blood. CDR3 sequence reads: CSASPGHIPTGELFF. The CDR3 DNA reads TGCAGTGCTAGTCCGGGACACATCCCCACCGGGGAGCTGTTTTTT.